The 14 T cell receptor beta chains listed next were all sequenced from one sample in a study of blood T cell repertoires in COVID-19. Assay used: immunoSEQ multiplex PCR; TCRdb lists only in-frame clones, some missing. The table has more than 110,000 clones, more than 60% seen once. The material sequenced was peripheral blood. The receptor set was obtained from a man older than 75 with acute or convalescent COVID-19.

The chain couples TRBV9 to TRBJ2-7; 7 bases line up with TRBD1. In germline, CDR1 is SGDLS, CDR2 YYNGEE. CDR3 length: 14 residues. Unmatched junction bases numbered 10, after V lost 4 bases and J lost 6 bases. The CDR3 DNA is TGTGCCAGCAGCTCCCGACAGGGTGGAGGCGAGCAGTACTTC. Encoded protein: CASSSRQGGGEQYF.

J is TRBJ2-5 and V is TRBV7-9, with a tentative D call TRBD2 (7 bases). There are 16 residues in the CDR3. Germline CDR1 and CDR2: SEHNR and FQNEAQ (reference sequence). V was shortened by 5 bases and J by 2 bases, with 18 bases between the two germline ends. The CDR3 loop reads CASSLARGAPQETQYF. For the CDR3, the DNA is TGTGCCAGCAGCCTCGCACGGGGGGCGCCACAAGAGACCCAGTACTTC.

The chain links TRBV5-4 to TRBJ1-1; D is perhaps TRBD1 (5 bases). The CDR3 covers 16 residues. Germline-derived CDR1 and CDR2 are SGHNT and YYREEE (reference sequence). Trimming removed 0 bases at V and 3 bases at J, with 15 bases between. CDR3 protein: CASSLGFSGPDTEAFF. CDR3 bases: TGTGCCAGCAGCTTGGGTTTTTCAGGGCCTGACACTGAAGCTTTCTTT.

The V gene is TRBV15, the J gene TRBJ1-1; D gene unclear. The CDR3 spans 13 residues. Trimming left V 5 bases short and J 4 bases short, with 11 bases between. The germline V gene has CDR1 LNHNV and CDR2 YYDKDF (reference sequence). The CDR3 DNA follows: TGTGCCACCAGCCGGAGTAGCCTCACTGAAGCTTTCTTT. This gives the protein CATSRSSLTEAFF. Combining the CDR3 with reference TRBV15 and TRBJ1-1 gives the whole variable domain DAMVIQNPRYQVTQFGKPVTLSCSQTLNHNVMYWYQQKSSQAPKLLFHYYDKDFNNEADTPDNFQSRRPNTSFCFLDIRSPGLGDTAMYLCATSRSSLTEAFFGQGTRLTVV.

V usage is TRBV9 and J usage is TRBJ2-5; TRBD2 aligns across 8 bases. V shed 6 bases, J shed 0 bases, and the junction held 7 bases outside the gene matches. Germline V CDR1 and CDR2: SGDLS, YYNGEE. This CDR3 is 15 amino acids long. CDR3 in DNA: TGTGCCAGCACGACGCTAGCGGGTTACCAAGAGACCCAGTACTTC. Translating gives CASTTLAGYQETQYF.

The CDR3 sequence: CASGTASSYEQYF. The CDR3 region has the DNA TGTGCCAGCGGAACAGCCAGCTCCTACGAGCAGTACTTC. The chain joins TRBV28 to TRBJ2-7; D not certain. Germline CDR1 is MDHEN and CDR2 is SYDVKM. This CDR3 spans 13 amino acids. V was shortened by 8 bases and J by 0 bases, with 11 bases between the two germline ends.

This sequence joins TRBV19 and TRBJ1-2, with 7 bases identical to TRBD1. J gave up 2 bases and V 6 bases, and 6 bases lay outside the gene matches. From germline, CDR1 is LNHDA and CDR2 SQIVND (reference sequence). The CDR3 contains 14 residues. The CDR3: CASSGTATNYGYTF. The CDR3 DNA reads as TGTGCCAGTAGCGGGACAGCGACCAACTATGGCTACACCTTC.

This chain connects TRBV6-5 to TRBJ2-7; TRBD2 might be the D (6 bases). The CDR3 covers 14 residues. The V gene lost 6 bases and the J gene lost 3 bases, with 15 bases spanning the gap. Germline loops: CDR1 MNHEY, CDR2 SVGAGI. Written as DNA, the CDR3 is TGTGCCAGCAGCAGGGAGGCTATAAGCTACGAGCAGTACTTC. Encoded protein: CASSREAISYEQYF.

V and J are TRBV5-4 and TRBJ1-1; D remains unclear. The CDR3 is 15 amino acids. CDR1 is SGHNT, CDR2 YYREEE, per germline (reference sequence). Trimming shortened V by 3 bases and J by 0 bases, and 12 bases separated the two germline ends. The CDR3 DNA reads as TGTGCCAGCAGCTCCCGCCGGAGCATGAACACTGAAGCTTTCTTT. Encoded protein: CASSSRRSMNTEAFF.

V is TRBV19 and J is TRBJ1-1; TRBD1 might be the D (5 bases). From germline, CDR1 is LNHDA and CDR2 SQIVND (reference sequence). Trimming stripped 6 bases from V and 4 bases from J, with 18 bases between. The CDR3 contains 15 residues. The CDR3 protein is CASSGRGSPGTEAFF. CDR3 sequence (DNA): TGTGCCAGTAGCGGCCGGGGGTCCCCGGGCACTGAAGCTTTCTTT. Filled out from reference TRBV19 and TRBJ1-1, the complete variable domain reads DGGITQSPKYLFRKEGQNVTLSCEQNLNHDAMYWYRQDPGQGLRLIYYSQIVNDFQKGDIAEGYSVSREKKESFPLTVTSAQKNPTAFYLCASSGRGSPGTEAFFGQGTRLTVV.

The chain has TRBV27 and TRBJ2-7, with D unclear. The germline gives CDR1 MNHEY, CDR2 SMNVEV (reference sequence). CDR3 length: 15 residues. The V gene lost 7 bases and the J gene lost 6 bases, with 22 bases spanning the gap. The CDR3: CASTPRFGTVSEQYF. The CDR3 coding sequence is TGTGCCAGCACCCCCCGGTTTGGTACTGTATCCGAGCAGTACTTC.

This rearrangement joins TRBV7-9 to TRBJ2-6, with a tentative D call TRBD1 (6 bases). The CDR3 contains 15 residues. Between the trimmed V and J ends, which lost 1 base and 2 bases, there was a span of 6 bases. In germline, CDR1 is SEHNR, CDR2 FQNEAQ (reference sequence). In DNA, the CDR3 is TGTGCCAGCAGCTTAGAGGGGGCTGGGGCCAACGTCCTGACTTTC. This codes for CASSLEGAGANVLTF.

The chain combines TRBV14 with TRBJ1-1; 7 nucleotides agree with TRBD1. Germline CDR1 is SGHDN and CDR2 is FVKESK. The CDR3 sequence is 14 residues long. The ends lost 4 bases at V and 3 bases at J; junction bases unmatched: 5. In nucleotides, the CDR3 is TGTGCCAGCAGCCCGACAGGGTTGGACACTGAAGCTTTCTTT. Its translation: CASSPTGLDTEAFF.

This chain uses TRBV6-5 with TRBJ1-2; D gene ambiguous. Germline V gene data show CDR1 as MNHEY and CDR2 as SVGAGI. V gave up 2 bases and J gave up 4 bases, with 14 bases separating them. The CDR3 is 15 amino acids. The CDR3 coding sequence is TGTGCCAGCAGTTACGGGCGGGGAGTCTTCTATGGCTACACCTTC. This codes for CASSYGRGVFYGYTF.